Presented here are 3 T cell receptor beta chains from one specimen sequenced in a study of T cell responses to AZD1222 COVID-19 vaccine. Some clones are missing from TCRdb's copy, which holds only in-frame ones; the method was immunoSEQ multiplex PCR. Of about 150,000 clones in the sample, about 91% are singletons; the top ten hold under 2.5%. Sequencing used peripheral blood, obtained on day 0 of AZD1222 vaccination. These receptor sequences come from an adult in good health.

The chain has TRBV7-2 and TRBJ2-7, with D perhaps matching TRBD2 (5 bases). Trimming took 4 bases from V and 0 from J, leaving 7 bases between them. The CDR3 has 13 amino acids. Per germline, CDR1 SGHTA and CDR2 FQGNSA. CDR3 nucleotide sequence: TGTGCCAGCAGCTCGGACTTCTCCTACGAGCAGTACTTC. Protein product: CASSSDFSYEQYF.

The chain employs TRBV10-3 and TRBJ1-4; 10 bases are a match to TRBD1. This CDR3 comprises 15 residues. The V and J ends lost 6 bases and 4 bases, in that order; junction bases with no gene match: 5. Germline CDR1 reads ENHRY; CDR2 reads SYGVKD. CDR3 sequence reads: CAISDGTGDNEKLFF. The CDR3, as DNA: TGTGCCATCAGCGACGGGACAGGGGATAATGAAAAACTGTTTTTT.

This rearrangement joins TRBV19 to TRBJ1-5, with 7 bases matching TRBD1. There are 16 residues in the CDR3. Germline assignment: CDR1 LNHDA and CDR2 SQIVND (reference sequence). V trimming: 6 bases; J trimming: 2 bases; junction bases outside the gene matches: 10. The CDR3 DNA is TGTGCCAGTAGGCCAGGGGGTTGGGCGGGCAATCAGCCCCAGCATTTT. Protein: CASRPGGWAGNQPQHF.